These 9 T cell receptor beta chains came from one sample sequenced in a study of cytomegalovirus exposure and HLA in healthy donors. In the PCR, 60 Vbeta and 13 Jbeta primers were used. Measured with immunoSEQ multiplex PCR; TCRdb has only the in-frame clones, and not every one. The table includes roughly 150,000 clones, 65% to 85% detected once. Sequencing was carried out using PBMCs. Receptors originate from a male donor in good health and CMV-seronegative.

V and J are TRBV27 and TRBJ1-4; TRBD1 matches 8 bases. V lost 4 bases to trimming and J lost 8 bases; unmatched junction nucleotides: 9. Per the germline V gene, CDR1 is MNHEY and CDR2 is SMNVEV (reference sequence). This CDR3 is 15 amino acids long. This CDR3 is CASSYTGTGLEKLFF. The CDR3 DNA sequence: TGTGCCAGCAGTTATACCGGGACAGGACTAGAAAAACTGTTTTTT. The whole variable domain, remainder taken from reference TRBV27 and TRBJ1-4, is EAQVTQNPRYLITVTGKKLTVTCSQNMNHEYMSWYRQDPGLGLRQIYYSMNVEVTDKGDVPEGYKVSRKEKRNFPLILESPSPNQTSLYFCASSYTGTGLEKLFFGSGTQLSVL.

This chain links TRBV11-3 with TRBJ2-5; the D gene is possibly TRBD1 (6 bases). The germline V and J ends were trimmed by 4 bases and 1 base, with 10 bases remaining between them. Germline V lookup: CDR1 SGHNT, CDR2 YENEEA. CDR3 length: 14 residues. CDR3 nucleotide sequence: TGTGCCAGCAGCTCTCGGGACACCCAAGAGACCCAGTACTTC. This encodes CASSSRDTQETQYF.

The CDR3 DNA reads TGTGCCAGCAGCGTAGAAGCGACTAGCGGCCGCTACGAGCAGTACTTC. Its translation is CASSVEATSGRYEQYF. The chain links TRBV9 to TRBJ2-7; 9 positions agree with TRBD2. The junction had 7 bases not matched to a gene; V was cut back by 0 bases and J by 3 bases. Germline loops: CDR1 SGDLS, CDR2 YYNGEE. This CDR3 is built from 16 residues.

The DNA for the CDR3 is TGTGCCAGCAGCTTGTTTCAGGGGGCCAACGTCCTGACTTTC. Residues: CASSLFQGANVLTF. The genes are TRBV7-2 and TRBJ2-6; no definite D call. V gave up 3 bases and J gave up 4 bases, with 7 bases separating them. CDR1 is SGHTA, CDR2 FQGNSA, per germline. The CDR3 sequence is 14 residues long.

This clone showed up just once. V gene TRBV5-1 combines with J gene TRBJ2-3; TRBD2 matches at 7 bases. The V gene's germline CDR1 is SGHRS and CDR2 YFSETQ. V was clipped by 0 bases and J by 2 bases; unmatched bases: 6. The CDR3 sequence is 16 residues long. This chain's CDR3 is CASSLGLAEYTDTQYF. As DNA, the CDR3 is TGCGCCAGCAGCTTGGGGCTAGCGGAGTACACAGATACGCAGTATTTT.

Only a few counts were recorded for this clone. The identical CDR3 is also encoded by other nucleotide sequences in the sample. The chain couples TRBV29-1 to TRBJ1-1; D gene uncertain. In germline, CDR1 is SQVTM, CDR2 ANQGSEA. The CDR3 totals 14 residues. V dropped 5 bases and J dropped 0 bases, with 13 bases sitting between them. The CDR3 DNA follows: TGCAGCGTTTTACGGACGGGGATGAACACTGAAGCTTTCTTT. Translated: CSVLRTGMNTEAFF.

V gene TRBV2 combines with J gene TRBJ1-5; no definite D call. V was shortened by 0 bases and J by 0 bases, with 6 bases between the two germline ends. The germline V gene has CDR1 SNHLY and CDR2 FYNNEI. The CDR3 extends over 15 amino acids. This CDR3 is CASSEAGFSNQPQHF. The DNA for the CDR3 is TGTGCCAGCAGTGAAGCCGGGTTTAGCAATCAGCCCCAGCATTTT.

This clone was seen only a few times. The CDR3 protein is CASIEDGEPWKQYF. CDR3 DNA sequence: TGTGCCAGCATCGAGGATGGGGAGCCCTGGAAGCAGTACTTC. This chain uses TRBV6-5 with TRBJ2-7, with a tentative D call TRBD2 (5 bases). V shed 7 bases and J shed 8 bases, with 21 bases lying between them. Per germline, CDR1 MNHEY and CDR2 SVGAGI. CDR3 size: 14 residues.

The gene calls are TRBV9 and TRBJ1-4, with D perhaps matching TRBD1 (6 bases). From germline, CDR1 is SGDLS and CDR2 YYNGEE. The CDR3 extends over 14 amino acids. V shed 4 bases and J shed 7 bases, with 14 bases lying between them. CDR3 DNA sequence: TGTGCCAGCAGCCCAAAACAGGGACGTGAAAAACTGTTTTTT. It yields the protein CASSPKQGREKLFF.